The next 9 T cell receptor beta chains were all read from a single sample in a study of T cells in Graves' hyperthyroidism and ophthalmopathy. It was RNA transcripts that yielded the amplified TCR beta CDR3 regions. The HTBI set primed first-round TCR CDR3 RT-PCR. Each CDR3 protein gets one entry after TCRdb re-called the multiplex PCR reads with MiXCR. The sample has around 700,000 distinct CDR3 sequences, approximately 19% seen once. Material for sequencing was blood. Receptors originate from a woman aged 45 to 65 with Graves' hyperthyroidism that later progressed to Graves' ophthalmopathy.

This clonotype was recorded many times. V gene TRBV3-1 combines with J gene TRBJ1-4; D perhaps matches TRBD1 (5 bases). V was trimmed by 2 bases and J by 8 bases, leaving 12 bases between them. Germline V gene data show CDR1 as LGHDT and CDR2 as YNNKEL (reference sequence). The CDR3 runs to 14 residues. The CDR3 nucleotides are TGTGCCAGCAGCCAATTCAGGGAGGGAGAAAAACTGTTTTTT. Encoded protein: CASSQFREGEKLFF.

The J gene is TRBJ2-1, the V gene TRBV6-1, with no clear D. V dropped 4 bases and J dropped 3 bases, with 13 bases sitting between them. This CDR3 has 15 residues. In germline, CDR1 is MNHNS, CDR2 SASEGT. This chain's CDR3 is CASSGYLEDYNEQFF. For the CDR3, the DNA is TGTGCCAGCAGTGGATATCTAGAGGACTACAATGAGCAGTTCTTC.

This clonotype appeared many times. The CDR3: CSAREWTGFEDSPLHF. CDR3 DNA: TGCAGTGCTAGAGAATGGACAGGGTTTGAGGATTCACCCCTCCACTTT. The chain employs TRBV20-1 and TRBJ1-6; TRBD1 matches at 8 bases. CDR1 DFQATT and CDR2 SNEGSKA come from the germline V gene (reference sequence). The V and J ends lost 0 bases and 8 bases, in that order; junction bases with no gene match: 9. The CDR3 is 16 amino acids.

The V gene is TRBV19, the J gene TRBJ1-5; the D gene is possibly TRBD1 (6 bases). The V gene's germline CDR1 is LNHDA and CDR2 SQIVND (reference sequence). CDR3 length equals 16 residues. Deletions cut 7 bases from V and 1 base from J, with 17 bases between. CDR3 in amino acids: CASTWGQRGSNQPQHF. Written as DNA, the CDR3 is TGTGCCAGTACCTGGGGGCAGAGGGGCAGCAATCAGCCCCAGCATTTT. The variable domain in full, with the rest retrieved from reference TRBV19 and TRBJ1-5, is DGGITQSPKYLFRKEGQNVTLSCEQNLNHDAMYWYRQDPGQGLRLIYYSQIVNDFQKGDIAEGYSVSREKKESFPLTVTSAQKNPTAFYLCASTWGQRGSNQPQHFGDGTRLSIL.

The chain uses TRBV6-5 and TRBJ1-2, with 8 positions matching TRBD1. Trimming removed 2 bases from V and 8 bases from J; junction bases left unmatched: 10. Germline CDR1 MNHEY, CDR2 SVGAGI. There are 15 residues in the CDR3. For the CDR3, the DNA is TGTGCCAGCAGTTACACTCTGGACAGGGCAGAAGGCTACACCTTC. This encodes CASSYTLDRAEGYTF.

This clonotype was counted only a few times. The chain joins TRBV14 to TRBJ1-6; D gene ambiguous. The germline V gene has CDR1 SGHDN and CDR2 FVKESK. The CDR3 sequence is 22 residues long. V dropped 0 bases and J dropped 1 base, with 25 bases sitting between them. The CDR3 loop reads CASSQEASPLAGVRSYNSPLHF. The DNA for the CDR3 is TGTGCCAGCAGCCAAGAGGCGTCCCCGTTAGCCGGGGTAAGGTCCTATAATTCACCCCTCCACTTT.

This clonotype was seen a handful of times. The CDR3 nucleotides are TGTGCCAGCAGACCCTCCGGGACAGGGCACTATGGCTACACCTTC. Translated, it gives CASRPSGTGHYGYTF. The J gene is TRBJ1-2, the V gene TRBV6-1, with 9 bases that match TRBD1. In germline, CDR1 is MNHNS, CDR2 SASEGT. Trimming took 6 bases from V and 3 from J; bases not matched to a gene: 8. This CDR3 comprises 15 residues.

The chain has TRBV7-8 and TRBJ1-5; TRBD1 is a possible D gene (6 bases). V lost 5 bases and J lost 4, with 18 bases in between. The germline gives CDR1 SGHVS, CDR2 FQNEAQ. This CDR3 comprises 16 residues. CDR3 region: CASSPPAGAGNQPQHF. CDR3 nucleotides: TGTGCCAGCAGCCCGCCGGCGGGGGCTGGAAATCAGCCCCAGCATTTT. The full variable domain, in which reference TRBV7-8 and TRBJ1-5 provide the parts outside the CDR3, is GAGVSQSPRYKVAKRGQDVALRCDPISGHVSLFWYQQALGQGPEFLTYFQNEAQLDKSGLPSDRFFAERPEGSVSTLKIQRTQQEDSAVYLCASSPPAGAGNQPQHFGDGTRLSIL.

J is TRBJ2-2 and V is TRBV11-2; TRBD1 might be the D (5 bases). Trimming pared 2 bases from V and 0 bases from J, leaving 13 bases between. The CDR3 spans 17 residues. The germline gives CDR1 SGHAT, CDR2 FQNNGV. This CDR3 is CASSLLLGRANTGELFF. For the CDR3, the DNA is TGTGCCAGCAGCTTATTGTTGGGCAGGGCGAACACCGGGGAGCTGTTTTTT. Using reference TRBV11-2 and TRBJ2-2 for the parts outside the CDR3, the full variable domain is EAGVAQSPRYKIIEKRQSVAFWCNPISGHATLYWYQQILGQGPKLLIQFQNNGVVDDSQLPKDRFSAERLKGVDSTLKIQPAKLEDSAVYLCASSLLLGRANTGELFFGEGSRLTVL.